This passage covers 30 T cell receptor beta chains from one sample sequenced in a study of T cells after yellow fever vaccination. TCRdb redid the calling of the 5' RACE reads with MiXCR, one entry per CDR3 protein. Seen here are 200,000 to 250,000 distinct CDR3 sequences, 6.9% observed once, and the top ten hold 0.85%. The sequencing used CD4+ T cells sorted from PBMCs, collected 15 days after the yellow fever booster vaccination. Receptors were obtained from a man younger than 40 who received the YFV17D yellow fever vaccine.

Many counts were recorded for this clonotype. The chain recombines TRBV7-2 with TRBJ2-2, with 7 bases identical to TRBD2. The CDR3 sequence is 15 residues long. V lost 4 bases to trimming and J lost 8 bases; unmatched junction nucleotides: 10. Per the germline V gene, CDR1 is SGHTA and CDR2 is FQGNSA. CDR3 in amino acids: CASSSRLAEGGELFF. The CDR3 coding sequence is TGTGCCAGCAGCTCCCGTCTAGCGGAGGGGGGGGAGCTGTTTTTT.

This chain links TRBV12-3 or TRBV12-4 with TRBJ1-5, with D uncertain. The CDR3 totals 13 residues. Trimming left V 7 bases short and J 2 bases short, with 9 bases between. CDR3 nucleotide sequence: TGTGCCAGCAATTTCTACGGCAATCAGCCCCAGCATTTT. Its protein is CASNFYGNQPQHF.

The sample holds many counts of this clonotype. The chain couples TRBV11-2 to TRBJ2-7; 13 positions agree with TRBD2. The CDR3 sequence is 17 residues long. CDR1 is SGHAT and CDR2 is FQNNGV in the germline V gene. With 5 bases clipped from V and 4 bases from J, the junction kept 11 bases outside the gene matches. Written as DNA, the CDR3 is TGTGCCAGCAGCCCCCTCCCGGGACTAGCGGGATTTTACGAGCAGTACTTC. Amino acids: CASSPLPGLAGFYEQYF.

This clonotype was detected a few times. The chain is built from TRBV3-1 and TRBJ2-6; D is unresolved. The CDR3 is made up of 14 amino acids. CDR1 and CDR2 from the germline V gene are LGHDT and YNNKEL (reference sequence). Trimming removed 0 bases at V and 2 bases at J, with 2 bases between. The CDR3: CASSQEPGANVLTF. DNA for the CDR3: TGTGCCAGCAGCCAAGAACCTGGGGCCAACGTCCTGACTTTC.

V gene TRBV20-1 combines with J gene TRBJ1-2; TRBD1 matches at 11 bases. Trimming at V came to 4 bases and at J to 8 bases, leaving 18 bases not matched to a gene. Germline lookup yields CDR1 DFQATT and CDR2 SNEGSKA (reference sequence). This CDR3 has 17 amino acids. The CDR3 protein is CSAIGGLAGQGARGYTF. The CDR3 bases are TGCAGTGCTATCGGCGGTCTAGCAGGACAGGGGGCGCGGGGCTACACCTTC.

This clonotype was detected many times. V gene TRBV18 combines with J gene TRBJ1-5; D is uncertain. The V gene's germline CDR1 is KGHSH and CDR2 LQKENI. The CDR3 consists of 14 residues. V was shortened by 4 bases and J by 3 bases, with 10 bases between the two germline ends. The CDR3 loop reads CASSRADYNQPQHF. The CDR3 bases are TGTGCCAGCTCACGGGCAGATTACAATCAGCCCCAGCATTTT.

This clonotype showed up just a few times. The chain combines TRBV5-4 with TRBJ2-3, with 11 bases matching TRBD2. The germline CDR1 and CDR2 sequences are SGHNT and YYREEE (reference sequence). V shed 4 bases and J 5 bases; nucleotides not matched to a gene: 12. This CDR3 has 17 residues. The CDR3 DNA follows: TGTGCCAGCAGCAGAGAAACTAGCGGGAGCGGAGAAGATACGCAGTATTTT. This gives the protein CASSRETSGSGEDTQYF.

Ten or more counts support this clonotype. This sequence joins TRBV20-1 and TRBJ2-4, with D tentatively TRBD1 or TRBD2 (5 bases each). CDR1 is DFQATT and CDR2 is SNEGSKA in the germline V gene (reference sequence). This CDR3 contains 14 residues. V lost 6 bases and J lost 6, with 18 bases in between. The CDR3 bases are TGCAGTGCCCCTCTTGGGGGATCAGGAAACATTCAGTACTTC. Translating it yields CSAPLGGSGNIQYF.

This clonotype showed up many times. The junction shows a germline mismatch at one end, possibly a read error. This chain links TRBV4-2 with TRBJ2-1; D gene ambiguous. Germline-derived CDR1 and CDR2 are LGHNA and YNFKEQ. The length of the CDR3 is 11 residues. The CDR3 nucleotides read TGCGCCAGCAGTCAAGGCGGTGAGCAGTTCTTC. Amino acids: CASSQGGEQFF.

The chain joins TRBV7-9 to TRBJ1-1, with unresolved D. This CDR3 spans 13 amino acids. CDR1 is SEHNR and CDR2 is FQNEAQ in the germline V gene (reference sequence). The V end lost 5 bases, the J end lost 0 bases, and 7 bases lay between the germline ends. CDR3 bases: TGTGCCAGCAGCACCTATTTGAACACTGAAGCTTTCTTT. Translation: CASSTYLNTEAFF. The whole variable domain, remainder taken from reference TRBV7-9 and TRBJ1-1, is DTGVSQNPRHKITKRGQNVTFRCDPISEHNRLYWYRQTLGQGPEFLTYFQNEAQLEKSRLLSDRFSAERPKGSFSTLEIQRTEQGDSAMYLCASSTYLNTEAFFGQGTRLTVV.

At least ten counts were recorded for this clonotype. The chain uses TRBV19 and TRBJ2-1; TRBD2 agrees at 9 bases. Germline V CDR1 and CDR2: LNHDA, SQIVND (reference sequence). The CDR3 has 13 amino acids. The V gene end was trimmed by 4 bases and the J gene end by 9 bases; junction bases not matched to a gene: 4. The CDR3 region is CASSSGRAGEQFF. CDR3 coding DNA: TGTGCCAGTAGTAGCGGGAGGGCCGGTGAGCAGTTCTTC.

This clonotype was picked up a small number of times. The rearrangement links TRBV7-2 to TRBJ2-1; a possible D gene is TRBD2 (5 bases). Per germline, CDR1 SGHTA and CDR2 FQGNSA. The CDR3 has 17 amino acids. V lost 1 base and J 0 bases, leaving 13 bases between the germline ends. This CDR3 reads CASSLVSGKGSYNEQFF. The CDR3 DNA sequence: TGTGCCAGCAGCTTAGTCTCGGGAAAGGGCTCCTACAATGAGCAGTTCTTC. The variable domain in full, with the rest retrieved from reference TRBV7-2 and TRBJ2-1, is GAGVSQSPSNKVTEKGKDVELRCDPISGHTALYWYRQSLGQGLEFLIYFQGNSAPDKSGLPSDRFSAERTGGSVSTLTIQRTQQEDSAVYLCASSLVSGKGSYNEQFFGPGTRLTVL.

This clonotype showed up many times. The chain uses TRBV15 and TRBJ2-7, with D perhaps given as TRBD1 or TRBD2 (6 bases each). CDR1 is LNHNV, CDR2 YYDKDF, per germline (reference sequence). V lost 3 bases and J 3 bases, leaving 9 bases between the germline ends. The CDR3 covers 13 residues. The DNA of the CDR3 is TGTGCCACCAGCAGGGAGGGGGGCTACGAGCAGTACTTC. Amino acid sequence: CATSREGGYEQYF.

The rearrangement links TRBV3-1 to TRBJ2-3; 7 bases map to TRBD1. CDR1 and CDR2 from the germline V gene are LGHDT and YNNKEL (reference sequence). CDR3 length: 16 amino acids. V was pared by 1 base and J by 0 bases, with 4 bases of the junction left unmatched. This chain's CDR3 is CASSQGDSTSTDTQYF. In nucleotides, the CDR3 is TGTGCCAGCAGCCAAGGGGACAGTACTAGCACAGATACGCAGTATTTT.

As concerns this clonotype: A junction end diverges from the germline sequence, so it may reflect a read error. The J gene is TRBJ1-3, the V gene TRBV3-1; D not resolved. The CDR3 extends over 16 amino acids. Germline V gives CDR1 LGHDT, CDR2 YNNKEL (reference sequence). This CDR3 is CASRQDPTGLLRTIYF. The CDR3 DNA sequence: TGTGCCAGCAGACAAGATCCCACGGGTCTGCTAAGGACCATATATTTT.

This clonotype turned up a few times. This chain links TRBV7-8 with TRBJ2-5, with 10 bases matching TRBD2. Germline lookup yields CDR1 SGHVS and CDR2 FQNEAQ. This CDR3 is 16 amino acids long. J lost 2 bases, V lost 5 bases, and 8 bases had no gene match. CDR3 amino acids: CASSELAGRTQETQYF. CDR3 nucleotides: TGTGCCAGCAGCGAACTAGCGGGACGAACACAAGAGACCCAGTACTTC.

This clonotype was counted between two and nine times. V and J are TRBV9 and TRBJ2-1, with 11 bases identical to TRBD2. V gave up 4 bases and J gave up 8 bases; unmatched junction bases: 23. In germline, CDR1 is SGDLS, CDR2 YYNGEE. This CDR3 comprises 20 residues. The DNA of the CDR3 is TGTGCCAGCAGCAAGGGGTCAGGTAGCGGGAGGGCCTTAGGTTTCTATGAGCAGTTCTTC. Protein: CASSKGSGSGRALGFYEQFF.

The chain uses TRBV3-1 and TRBJ2-5; D is possibly TRBD2 (6 bases). Looked up from germline, CDR1 is LGHDT and CDR2 is YNNKEL (reference sequence). The CDR3 loop spans 16 amino acids. V lost 3 bases and J lost 1, with 15 bases in between. The CDR3 spells CASSHQVGGLQETQYF. The CDR3, as DNA: TGTGCCAGCAGCCATCAGGTCGGGGGACTCCAAGAGACCCAGTACTTC.

This clonotype appeared a single time. The junction does not match germline at one end; this may be a read error. The J gene is TRBJ2-7, the V gene TRBV11-2; 7 bases are shared with TRBD2. Germline CDR1 SGHAT, CDR2 FQNNGV. The CDR3 covers 18 residues. CDR3 DNA: TGTGCCGGCAGCTTAGACGCGGCGAGGCTAGCGGAAGCCTACGAGCAGTACTTC. Translating gives CAGSLDAARLAEAYEQYF.

The J gene is TRBJ2-1, the V gene TRBV20-1; 9 nucleotides agree with TRBD2. Per germline, CDR1 DFQATT and CDR2 SNEGSKA (reference sequence). V trimming: 0 bases; J trimming: 3 bases; junction bases outside the gene matches: 6. This CDR3 region has 16 residues. DNA of the CDR3: TGCAGTGCTAGAGATCCAGCGGGGGGAAACTACAATGAGCAGTTCTTC. It is translated as CSARDPAGGNYNEQFF.

This clonotype has just a few counts. J is TRBJ2-5 and V is TRBV11-2, with 10 bases matching TRBD1. CDR3 length equals 16 residues. Unmatched junction bases numbered 7, after V lost 5 bases and J lost 1 base. CDR1 and CDR2 (germline): SGHAT, FQNNGV. CDR3 DNA sequence: TGTGCCAGCAGCCTGGGACAGGGGATGTTCCAAGAGACCCAGTACTTC. Its protein is CASSLGQGMFQETQYF.

In this sample, this clonotype turned up many times. The chain recombines TRBV20-1 with TRBJ2-1; the D gene is possibly TRBD1 (5 bases). Trimming removed 6 bases from V and 0 bases from J, with 15 bases in between. Germline CDR1 and CDR2: DFQATT and SNEGSKA (reference sequence). This CDR3 spans 15 amino acids. The CDR3 sequence: CSAPDTLSSYNEQFF. CDR3 sequence (DNA): TGCAGTGCCCCGGACACCCTGAGCTCCTACAATGAGCAGTTCTTC.

The rearrangement links TRBV11-1 to TRBJ2-6; TRBD1 matches 9 bases. The germline gives CDR1 SGHAT, CDR2 FQDESV (reference sequence). V trimming: 10 bases; J trimming: 2 bases; junction bases outside the gene matches: 18. This CDR3 region has 19 residues. CDR3 region: CAIRDRDDASRAGANVLTF. In nucleotides, the CDR3 is TGTGCCATCCGGGACAGGGATGATGCGTCCAGGGCTGGGGCCAACGTCCTGACTTTC.

As regards this clonotype: A read error may account for a junction end that differs from germline. This chain connects TRBV27 to TRBJ1-5; 8 bases align to TRBD1. Germline-derived CDR1 and CDR2 are MNHEY and SMNVEV (reference sequence). The CDR3 loop spans 16 amino acids. The CDR3 DNA sequence: TGTTCCAGCAGTTTATCGTGGACAGGGCGCAATCAGCCCCAGCATTTT. Translating gives CSSSLSWTGRNQPQHF.

This clonotype was detected a few times. The chain carries TRBV5-4 and TRBJ2-5, with 8 bases that match TRBD1. CDR3 size: 14 residues. V was pared by 4 bases and J by 5 bases, with 7 bases of the junction left unmatched. Per germline, CDR1 SGHNT and CDR2 YYREEE (reference sequence). CDR3 bases: TGTGCCAGCAGCCCGGACAGGGCCAGGGAGACCCAGTACTTC. It encodes CASSPDRARETQYF.

The chain is built from TRBV27 and TRBJ2-1; the D is unclear. The CDR3 has 12 residues. V was clipped by 6 bases and J by 15 bases, with 18 bases between them. Germline V gene lookup returns CDR1 MNHEY and CDR2 SMNVEV (reference sequence). The CDR3 bases are TGTGCCAGCAGACTCCCTCATGGTCTGGTGTTCTTC. Encoded protein: CASRLPHGLVFF.

This clonotype was seen at least ten times. The genes are TRBV20-1 and TRBJ2-6, with 8 bases aligning to TRBD1. J gave up 0 bases and V 5 bases, and 3 bases lay outside the gene matches. Germline loops: CDR1 DFQATT, CDR2 SNEGSKA (reference sequence). The CDR3 is made up of 15 amino acids. CDR3 in DNA: TGCAGTGCTGGGGGGACAGGCTCTGGGGCCAACGTCCTGACTTTC. The encoded protein is CSAGGTGSGANVLTF.

Only a few counts were recorded for this clonotype. The rearrangement links TRBV5-1 to TRBJ1-2; D not certain. CDR1 SGHRS and CDR2 YFSETQ come from the germline V gene. The CDR3 totals 12 residues. V was shortened by 7 bases and J by 1 base, with 8 bases between the two germline ends. Written as DNA, the CDR3 is TGCGCCAGCTCGGACCTTAACTATGGCTACACCTTC. It codes for CASSDLNYGYTF.

This chain links TRBV20-1 with TRBJ2-5, with 8 bases aligning to TRBD2. The CDR3 extends over 14 amino acids. Trimming cost V 3 bases and J 6 bases; bases outside gene matches: 9. The germline gives CDR1 DFQATT, CDR2 SNEGSKA (reference sequence). CDR3 in amino acids: CSARAGRAPQTQYF. CDR3 in DNA: TGCAGTGCTAGGGCCGGGAGGGCCCCGCAGACCCAGTACTTC.

The gene calls are TRBV6-5 and TRBJ2-7, with 9 positions matching TRBD1. From germline, CDR1 is MNHEY and CDR2 SVGAGI. V shed 3 bases, J shed 3 bases, and the junction held 12 bases outside the gene matches. The CDR3 extends over 17 amino acids. CDR3 DNA sequence: TGTGCCAGCAGTTATTCCACCCCGGGACAGGGTCGCTACGAGCAGTACTTC. Protein sequence: CASSYSTPGQGRYEQYF.